The clone carrying this TCR beta chain came up a few times. Here immunoSEQ multiplex PCR was the method, and the copy in TCRdb shows in-frame clones only, minus some. The sample contains almost 65,000 clones, roughly 88% of which appear only once. The data originate from a study of T cells in localized non-small cell lung cancer. The length of the CDR3 is 14 residues. Germline assignment: CDR1 MDHEN and CDR2 SYDVKM. Trimming cost V 4 bases and J 4 bases; bases outside gene matches: 1. The chain is built from TRBV28 and TRBJ1-5; 10 nucleotides line up with TRBD1. The TCR sequence derives from a woman between 35 and 70 years old with stage I lung adenocarcinoma. The starting material was peripheral blood, obtained before any cancer treatment. CDR3 nucleotide sequence: TGTGCCAGCAGTTCGGGACAGGGGAATCAGCCCCAGCATTTT. Translating gives CASSSGQGNQPQHF.